This entry describes one TCR beta chain. Its specificity is not known. This entry is derived from a study of shared clonotypes between healthy human individuals. Study observations and caveats: The expectation was that sequencing depth would affect clonotype sharing among donors.

Each subset's genomic DNA was split evenly across several immunoSEQ plates. The protocol was immunoSEQ multiplex PCR, while the TCRdb copy is restricted to in-frame clones and leaves out a portion. The sample lists under 550,000 clones, 90% to 97% occurring once. Trimming shortened V by 2 bases and J by 0 bases, and 11 bases separated the two germline ends. CDR1 is MNHEY and CDR2 is SMNVEV in the germline V gene (reference sequence). The CDR3 is 16 residues long. The source is a woman in her 30s in good health. V and J are TRBV27 and TRBJ2-1; D unclear. Sequenced input: naive CD4+ T cells sorted from blood. Subset described: CD45RA+ positively selected. Here the CDR3 reads CASSLASPISYNEQFF. CDR3 DNA sequence: TGTGCCAGCAGTTTAGCATCACCAATCTCCTACAATGAGCAGTTCTTC.